Listed below are T cell receptor beta chains from one sample, sequenced in a study of T cell repertoires in cytomegalovirus infection. These receptors' antigens are unknown. A single record per CDR3 protein comes from TCRdb applying MiXCR to the reads. Altogether roughly 280,000 distinct CDR3 sequences are present, 22% being singletons, with the ten largest covering roughly a fifth. Material: cultured PBMCs, obtained from culture after CMV antigen stimulation. These receptors all stem from a human donor in good health (CMV status not recorded). Some clones in this sample may be carry-over from other donors' samples. CDR3s include the opening cysteine and the closing phenylalanine or tryptophan. Fields, in order: CDR3 length, D gene, J gene, V gene, clone size, CDR3 protein, CDR3 DNA. A D gene is named only where the DNA matches it firmly. Rows may omit the clone size; those that give it use once, few, many or a size class.

13 TRBD2 TRBJ2-7 TRBV20-1 few CSASLAGSHEQYF TGCAGTGCTTCCCTAGCGGGATCTCACGAGCAGTACTTC
13 . TRBJ2-1 TRBV19 . CASSLKTGNEQFF TGTGCCAGTAGTCTTAAGACTGGGAATGAGCAGTTCTTC
14 TRBD1 TRBJ1-4 TRBV7-8 many CASSSGQGYEKLFF TGTGCCAGCAGCTCCGGACAGGGGTATGAAAAACTGTTTTTT
14 . TRBJ2-3 TRBV5-1 . CASSRTIPTDTQYF TGCGCCAGCAGCCGGACTATTCCCACAGATACGCAGTATTTT
14 . TRBJ1-2 TRBV28 few CASSLRGAGYGYTF TGTGCCAGCAGTTTAAGAGGGGCTGGCTATGGCTACACCTTC
13 . TRBJ2-2 TRBV7-8 many CASTGQHTGELFF TGTGCCAGTACTGGACAGCACACCGGGGAGCTGTTTTTT
15 TRBD1 TRBJ1-6 TRBV20-1 few CSAIRDRLLNSPLHF TGCAGTGCTATCAGGGACAGACTACTTAATTCACCCCTCCACTTT
17 . TRBJ2-1 TRBV11-2 . CASSRRNRPPLYNEQFF TGTGCCAGCAGCCGCCGCAACAGACCCCCGCTGTACAATGAGCAGTTCTTC
18 TRBD2 TRBJ2-1 TRBV7-2 few CASSLVASGRGSYNEQFF TGTGCCAGCAGCTTAGTCGCTAGCGGGAGAGGTTCCTACAATGAGCAGTTCTTC
14 TRBD1 TRBJ1-2 TRBV9 few CASSIGTGEYGYTF TGTGCCAGCAGCATCGGGACAGGCGAATATGGCTACACCTTC
14 . TRBJ1-1 TRBV20-1 . CSAREQLGAAGAFF TGCAGTGCTAGAGAGCAGCTGGGGGCCGCAGGAGCTTTCTTT
19 TRBD2 TRBJ2-7 TRBV5-1 . CASSLSPGRTSGSSYEQYF TGCGCCAGCAGCTTGAGTCCGGGGCGGACTAGCGGAAGCTCCTACGAGCAGTACTTC
15 TRBD2 TRBJ2-3 TRBV7-9 many CASEGLAEWRDTQYF TGTGCCAGCGAGGGACTAGCGGAATGGAGAGATACGCAGTATTTT
15 . TRBJ2-3 TRBV7-2 . CASSLGGGQRDTQYF TGTGCCAGCAGCTTAGGAGGGGGGCAACGGGATACGCAGTATTTT
12 . TRBJ2-1 TRBV11-3 few CASSFRNNEQFF TGTGCCAGCAGCTTTCGGAACAATGAGCAGTTCTTC
13 . TRBJ1-1 TRBV11-3 once CASSSSWATEAFF TGTGCCAGCAGCTCCTCATGGGCCACTGAAGCTTTCTTT
14 TRBD1 TRBJ1-5 TRBV12-3/TRBV12-4 many CASTKGGQNQPQHF TGTGCCAGCACAAAGGGGGGACAGAATCAGCCCCAGCATTTT
15 . TRBJ2-1 TRBV11-2 . CASRRDIGKVHEQFF TGTGCCAGCAGACGGGACATAGGCAAGGTCCATGAGCAGTTCTTC
19 TRBD1 TRBJ2-7 TRBV7-2 many CASSWEVQGAGRLGNEQYF TGTGCCAGCAGCTGGGAGGTACAGGGGGCAGGCCGTCTGGGGAACGAGCAGTACTTC
13 . TRBJ1-4 TRBV19 . CASMRTVNEKLFF TGTGCCAGTATGAGGACAGTAAATGAAAAACTGTTTTTT
16 . TRBJ1-2 TRBV4-1 . CASSQESGRTLGTGTF TGCGCCAGCAGCCAAGAGTCTGGCAGGACTCTAGGAACTGGCACCTTC
14 . TRBJ1-5 TRBV4-1 . CASSPPGTNQPQHF TGCGCCAGCAGCCCGCCAGGGACCAATCAGCCCCAGCATTTT
16 . TRBJ2-2 TRBV7-9 . CASSYPSRQNTGELFF TGTGCCAGCAGCTACCCTTCACGACAGAACACCGGGGAGCTGTTTTTT
14 TRBD1 TRBJ1-2 TRBV7-8 many CASSPDRVPSGYTF TGTGCCAGCAGCCCCGACAGGGTACCAAGTGGCTACACCTTC
15 TRBD1 TRBJ1-6 TRBV12-3/TRBV12-4 few CASSLGGQGNSPLHF TGTGCCAGCAGTTTAGGGGGACAGGGGAATTCACCCCTCCACTTT
15 . TRBJ2-1 TRBV11-2 many CASSFKAISYNEQFF TGTGCCAGCAGCTTTAAGGCGATCTCCTACAATGAGCAGTTCTTC
14 . TRBJ1-1 TRBV6-2/TRBV6-3 few CASSYSDRNTEAFF TGTGCCAGCAGTTACTCGGACAGGAACACTGAAGCTTTCTTT
13 . TRBJ2-3 TRBV7-8 many CASSSRLADTQYF TGTGCCAGCAGCTCGAGACTAGCAGATACGCAGTATTTT
15 TRBD2 TRBJ2-3 TRBV20-1 . CSARASGSFADTQYF TGCAGTGCTAGAGCTAGCGGGAGTTTCGCAGATACGCAGTATTTT
15 . TRBJ2-7 TRBV7-9 many CASSSPGRGTVRQYF TGTGCCAGCAGCTCTCCGGGTCGCGGAACGGTACGGCAGTACTTC
16 TRBD1 TRBJ1-2 TRBV9 . CASSPRPGTGAGGYTF TGTGCCAGCAGCCCTCGTCCCGGGACAGGGGCGGGCGGCTACACCTTC
13 . TRBJ1-6 TRBV30 many CAWSVIGDSPLHF TGTGCCTGGAGTGTTATCGGGGATTCACCCCTCCACTTT
12 . TRBJ2-3 TRBV7-2 many CASSLVYPTQYF TGTGCCAGCAGCTTAGTGTACCCTACGCAGTATTTT
15 TRBD1 TRBJ1-1 TRBV7-9 many CASSSGQGFNTEAFF TGTGCCAGCAGCTCGGGACAGGGATTTAACACTGAAGCTTTCTTT
16 . TRBJ2-7 TRBV7-2 many CASSLEGRGFPYEQYF TGTGCCAGCAGCTTAGAGGGCAGAGGGTTCCCCTACGAGCAGTACTTC
17 . TRBJ2-1 TRBV20-1 . CSARAPSVEKPYNEQFF TGCAGTGCTAGAGCCCCCTCGGTGGAGAAGCCCTACAATGAGCAGTTCTTC
15 TRBD2 TRBJ2-2 TRBV24-1 few CATSDIAGGTGELFF TGTGCCACCAGTGATATAGCGGGAGGAACCGGGGAGCTGTTTTTT
14 TRBD2 TRBJ2-5 TRBV20-1 . CSASRTSKQETQYF TGCAGTGCTAGCAGGACTAGCAAGCAAGAGACCCAGTACTTC
15 TRBD1 TRBJ2-2 TRBV7-2 many CASSRGAGGTGELFF TGTGCCAGCAGCCGAGGCGCAGGGGGCACCGGGGAGCTGTTTTTT
14 TRBD2 TRBJ2-5 TRBV6-2/TRBV6-3 . CASSGTIGYETQYF TGTGCCAGCAGTGGGACTATTGGGTATGAGACCCAGTACTTC
14 TRBD1 TRBJ1-5 TRBV27 few CASSLGTGYQPQHF TGTGCCAGCAGTTTAGGGACAGGTTATCAGCCCCAGCATTTT
15 . TRBJ2-5 TRBV19 . CASSMWGSEKETQYF TGTGCCAGTAGTATGTGGGGTAGCGAAAAAGAGACCCAGTACTTC
14 . TRBJ2-7 TRBV6-1 . CASSTRNGQYEQYF TGTGCCAGCAGTACACGAAATGGACAGTACGAGCAGTACTTC
14 TRBD1 TRBJ2-1 TRBV6-1 many CASSDSGTASVQFF TGTGCCAGCAGTGATTCCGGGACAGCGAGTGTGCAGTTCTTC
13 . TRBJ1-1 TRBV18 . CASSPLREAEAFF TGTGCCAGCTCACCCCTCAGGGAGGCTGAAGCTTTCTTT
13 TRBD1 TRBJ1-2 TRBV25-1 . CASRRTGQGGYTF TGTGCCAGCAGAAGGACAGGGCAGGGCGGCTACACCTTC
15 TRBD1 TRBJ1-1 TRBV7-2 many CASSPEQGGSTEAFF TGTGCCAGCAGCCCCGAACAGGGGGGGTCGACTGAAGCTTTCTTT
15 . TRBJ1-2 TRBV27 few CASSLKGGIDYGYTF TGTGCCAGCAGTTTAAAAGGTGGTATTGACTATGGCTACACCTTC
15 TRBD1 TRBJ2-7 TRBV7-9 many CASSPTGQGAYEQYF TGTGCCAGCAGCCCGACCGGACAGGGGGCCTACGAGCAGTACTTC
15 TRBD2 TRBJ2-1 TRBV7-2 many CASSLKAGGGNEQFF TGTGCCAGCAGCCTTAAAGCGGGAGGGGGCAATGAGCAGTTCTTC
16 . TRBJ2-7 TRBV11-2 few CASSLFEGDSSYEQYF TGTGCCAGCAGCCTCTTCGAGGGGGATAGCTCCTACGAGCAGTACTTC
16 . TRBJ2-1 TRBV7-9 . CASPSTGTYSYNEQFF TGTGCCAGTCCATCAACCGGGACTTATTCCTACAATGAGCAGTTCTTC
13 . TRBJ2-3 TRBV11-2 many CASSLFSTDTQYF TGTGCCAGCAGCTTGTTCTCCACAGATACGCAGTATTTT
14 . TRBJ2-3 TRBV10-3 many CATQERIGFDTQYF TGTGCCACCCAGGAGCGGATCGGTTTCGATACGCAGTATTTT
17 TRBD1 TRBJ1-5 TRBV28 . CASSSNDRVFGNQPQHF TGTGCCAGCAGTTCAAACGACAGGGTATTCGGCAATCAGCCCCAGCATTTT
15 . TRBJ2-2 TRBV25-1 . CASSEFRVNTGELFF TGTGCCAGCAGTGAATTCCGAGTAAACACCGGGGAGCTGTTTTTT
14 TRBD2 TRBJ2-1 TRBV7-6 . CASSLVGPSGEQFF TGTGCCAGCAGCTTAGTCGGTCCTAGCGGCGAGCAGTTCTTC
15 . TRBJ2-5 TRBV11-2 . CASSLDLGLGETQYF TGTGCCAGCAGCTTAGATTTGGGGTTGGGAGAGACCCAGTACTTC
14 . TRBJ2-7 TRBV6-6 . CASSAGTMTYEQYF TGTGCCAGCAGCGCCGGGACCATGACCTACGAGCAGTACTTC
17 TRBD2 TRBJ2-1 TRBV12-3/TRBV12-4 many CASSLTRTSGSYNEQFF TGTGCCAGCAGTTTAACCCGGACTAGCGGGAGCTACAATGAGCAGTTCTTC